Listed below are T cell receptor beta chains from one sample, sequenced in a study of shared clonotypes between healthy human individuals. The repertoire was sequenced with immunoSEQ multiplex PCR; TCRdb's copy has only in-frame clones and lacks some. There are about 600,000 clones in the sample; over 95% occur only once, and approximately 0.1% lies in the top ten. Material for sequencing was naive CD8+ T cells sorted from blood. The receptors stem from a woman under 40 in good health. The CDR3 runs from the conserved cysteine through the conserved F or W. Each record gives: V gene, CDR3 protein.

TRBV7-6 CASSSRVEPLGTGELFF
TRBV27 CASTPGSGNQPQHF
TRBV2 CASSETSDRVDVNTGELFF
TRBV27 CASSLGRYYEQYF
TRBV28 CVTCTMNTEAFF
TRBV7-7 CASSPPDSNEQFF
TRBV28 CASRLGGSGNTIYF
TRBV28 CASSLWDRGSDEQYF
TRBV7-9 CASSLGETSNTEAFF
TRBV4-2 CASSQEVAGEDSYEQYF
TRBV11-1 CASSKRDRSPGEQYF
TRBV19 CASSNFIYNEQFF
TRBV28 CASSLRGGISNYGYTF
TRBV5-4 CASSLRGYEQYF
TRBV25-1 CASSASIPTSGRTDTQYF
TRBV27 CASSSGSYEQYF
TRBV28 CASSLTGGEYEQYF
TRBV27 CASSLFGAGNQPQHF
TRBV13 CASSLAQGDEQFF
TRBV19 CASSIGTGPHYEQYF
TRBV6-1 CASSEAKRQPYEQYF
TRBV28 CASRSDRVTYEQYF
TRBV27 CASSWGRNYGYTF
TRBV11-3 CASSWDSYNEQFF
TRBV28 CASSFLIGGESGNTIYF
TRBV5-6 CASSLGRLAGVVHEQYF
TRBV7-8 CASSSGLAGGSFHEQYF
TRBV5-1 CASSWTGAVASGANVLTF
TRBV10-2 CASNQMGSDTQYF
TRBV19 CASTPQGNSNQPQHF
TRBV25-1 CASSEWQLGAGNTIYF
TRBV4-1 CASSQVGLANEQFF
TRBV5-6 CASSSTGNLRYEQYF
TRBV15 CATSRVSSYSYEQYF
TRBV4-1 CASGDADYEQYF
TRBV10-2 CASGDRGPGQSKSSYNEQFF
TRBV5-6 CASSWQEYEQYF
TRBV7-9 CASREVTSGGGRDYEQYF
TRBV6-5 CASSWGNSYNEQFF
TRBV5-6 CASRDSISGETQYF
TRBV28 CASSSSDLGDRWGYTF
TRBV5-1 CASSYRQSYEQYF
TRBV5-6 CASSPTGGEAFF
TRBV5-4 CASSLGYEQYF
TRBV19 CASSISPPPADQPQHF
TRBV6-5 CASSPPFDGAGYTF
TRBV2 CASSDRLSYEQYF
TRBV7-6 CASSSGTSTYNEQFF
TRBV28 CASGPGTMQAGDQLWYGPDTQYF
TRBV5-1 CASSLGSGGASYGYTF
TRBV9 CASSVGFGTYEQYF
TRBV27 CASSGGASGSSYEQYF
TRBV27 CASSSYRGGYGYTF
TRBV20-1 CSARRDTEAFF
TRBV10-3 CAISDGSYTEAFF
TRBV6-6 CASSSRTGGTEAFF
TRBV5-4 CASSLDRFGYTF